A single sample is the source of the 6 T cell receptor beta chains below, sequenced in a study of T cells in Graves' hyperthyroidism and ophthalmopathy. Amplification targeted TCR beta CDR3 regions from RNA transcripts. The HTBI primer set was used in a first-round RT-PCR of the TCR CDR3. TCRdb re-called the multiplex PCR reads through MiXCR, storing one row per CDR3 protein. Among roughly 500,000 distinct CDR3 sequences, 40% to 55% were seen once, and the ten largest hold 44%. The sample was peripheral blood or thyroid tissue (not recorded which). The receptors here all came from an adult woman with Graves' disease, either hyperthyroidism or ophthalmopathy (not recorded which).

This clonotype was recorded a few times. CDR3 sequence (DNA): TGTGCCAGCAGCTTAGTGGGAGGGAGTGAAGCTTTCTTT. It encodes CASSLVGGSEAFF. This chain uses TRBV7-2 with TRBJ1-1; no firm D call. Germline CDR1 SGHTA, CDR2 FQGNSA. The CDR3 is made up of 13 amino acids. V was clipped by 1 base and J by 7 bases, with 10 bases between them.

The genes are TRBV7-9 and TRBJ2-3; TRBD2 matches 7 bases. CDR1 is SEHNR and CDR2 is FQNEAQ in the germline V gene (reference sequence). The junction had 7 bases not matched to a gene; V was cut back by 5 bases and J by 2 bases. This CDR3 region has 15 residues. The CDR3 DNA reads as TGTGCCAGCAGCCTAACGGCGGGAGCCACAGATACGCAGTATTTT. This gives the protein CASSLTAGATDTQYF.

The J gene is TRBJ1-3, the V gene TRBV2; D gene ambiguous. Germline values: CDR1 SNHLY, CDR2 FYNNEI. The CDR3 loop spans 15 amino acids. Trimming stripped 5 bases from V and 0 bases from J, with 11 bases between. In nucleotides, the CDR3 is TGTGCCAGCAGTCCCTTAGGCGGCTCTGGAAACACCATATATTTT. Amino acids: CASSPLGGSGNTIYF.

V gene TRBV7-8 combines with J gene TRBJ1-1; 15 positions match TRBD2. The end of the DNA fits TRBJ2-7 better, so the J call may be wrong. The germline CDR1 and CDR2 sequences are SGHVS and FQNEAQ. The CDR3 totals 17 residues. The CDR3: CASSPTGTSGRTDTQYF. The CDR3 DNA reads as TGTGCCAGCAGCCCAACGGGGACTAGCGGGAGGACAGATACGCAGTACTTC.

The chain has TRBV19 and TRBJ1-5; 8 bases match TRBD1. The length of the CDR3 is 18 residues. V dropped 10 bases and J dropped 5; count of bases not matched to a gene: 22. Germline assignment: CDR1 LNHDA and CDR2 SQIVND (reference sequence). CDR3 sequence: CATTYPGTGTLSDQPQHF. The CDR3 nucleotides are TGTGCCACCACGTACCCCGGGACAGGCACCCTCTCCGATCAGCCCCAGCATTTT.

The chain is built from TRBV29-1 and TRBJ2-2, with D tentatively TRBD1 (5 bases). Germline values: CDR1 SQVTM, CDR2 ANQGSEA. V dropped 4 bases and J dropped 3 bases, with 15 bases sitting between them. The CDR3 is 15 residues long. CDR3 region: CSVAARDGDTGELFF. Here the CDR3 DNA reads TGCAGCGTTGCAGCCAGGGATGGGGACACCGGGGAGCTGTTTTTT.